The 25 T cell receptor beta chains given below trace back to one sample, sequenced in a study of HIV-infected patients and healthy controls (dated by TCRdb to 2014 to 2015). Whole blood was used without cell fractionation, so the repertoire reflected all unsorted peripheral T cells. The library was obtained by 5' RACE. Sequencing used an Illumina MiSeq. Using SuperScript III with primers targeting the alpha and beta constant regions, 500 ng of RNA was reverse transcribed. Separate alpha and beta chain libraries were made by chain-specific third strand synthesis with multiplexing indices. The public sequencing data were trimmed at Q25 with fastp and processed into clonotypes with MiXCR by TCRdb, which kept only in-frame beta chains. Entries that share a CDR3 protein sequence are merged under the most common genes and DNA. The sample profile shows thousands of distinct CDR3 sequences; around 5.4% of them were found once. Over 7% of the sample lies in the top ten.

The sequenced material came from blood. The receptors originated from an adult in good health.

This clonotype is judged medium-sized. The chain links TRBV27 to TRBJ1-1; D not resolved. The CDR3 is 13 amino acids. Germline lookup yields CDR1 MNHEY and CDR2 SMNVEV (reference sequence). Deletions cut 2 bases from V and 1 base from J, with 5 bases between. The chain's CDR3 is CASSLNRNTEAFF. DNA for the CDR3: TGTGCCAGCAGTTTAAACCGGAACACTGAAGCTTTCTTT.

This clonotype is medium-sized (0.01 to 0.1%) by share. The V and J genes are TRBV6-2 or TRBV6-3 and TRBJ1-1; D ambiguous. This CDR3 has 12 residues. Trimming left V 5 bases short and J 6 bases short, with 10 bases between. CDR1 MNHEY and CDR2 SVGEGT come from the germline V gene. The CDR3 region is CASSGHSSEAFF. CDR3 nucleotides: TGTGCCAGCAGTGGTCATAGCTCTGAAGCTTTCTTT.

In its sample, this clonotype is medium-sized (0.01 to 0.1%). This sequence joins TRBV7-2 and TRBJ2-4, with D perhaps TRBD2 (6 bases). The germline V gene has CDR1 SGHTA and CDR2 FQGNSA. The CDR3 is 15 residues long. V was trimmed by 6 bases and J by 6 bases, leaving 18 bases between them. CDR3 nucleotide sequence: TGTGCCAGCAGTCGTGGCGGAGGGTCGGCAAACATTCAGTACTTC. Protein sequence: CASSRGGGSANIQYF.

This clonotype ranks as medium-sized. The chain has TRBV28 and TRBJ1-1; TRBD1 aligns across 8 bases. The V gene end was trimmed by 1 base and the J gene end by 0 bases; junction bases not matched to a gene: 7. This CDR3 has 17 residues. Germline V gene lookup returns CDR1 MDHEN and CDR2 SYDVKM. The CDR3 sequence: CASSLSRDRYMNTEAFF. The DNA for the CDR3 is TGTGCCAGCAGTTTATCCCGGGACAGGTACATGAACACTGAAGCTTTCTTT. Supplemented by reference TRBV28 and TRBJ1-1, the full variable domain reads DVKVTQSSRYLVKRTGEKVFLECVQDMDHENMFWYRQDPGLGLRLIYFSYDVKMKEKGDIPEGYSVSREKKERFSLILESASTNQTSMYLCASSLSRDRYMNTEAFFGQGTRLTVV.

This chain links TRBV4-3 with TRBJ2-3; no clear D gene. The CDR3 has 15 residues. The germline V and J ends were trimmed by 3 bases and 2 bases, with 12 bases remaining between them. Germline CDR1 LGHNA, CDR2 YSLEER. CDR3 in DNA: TGCGCCAGCAGCCAGCGCATAGGAGCCACAGATACGCAGTATTTT. Translation gives CASSQRIGATDTQYF.

This clonotype was recorded at least ten times. The chain combines TRBV19 with TRBJ1-5; TRBD1 matches 9 bases. The CDR3 has 14 residues. Germline V lookup: CDR1 LNHDA, CDR2 SQIVND (reference sequence). The V gene end was trimmed by 7 bases and the J gene end by 6 bases; junction bases not matched to a gene: 7. CDR3 loop: CASTKQGAGQPQHF. In DNA form, the CDR3 reads TGTGCCAGTACTAAACAGGGGGCGGGTCAGCCCCAGCATTTT.

Sample share makes this clonotype medium-sized. This rearrangement joins TRBV6-5 to TRBJ2-7; 10 bases line up with TRBD1. The CDR3 loop spans 16 amino acids. Trimming at V came to 8 bases and at J to 5 bases, leaving 15 bases not matched to a gene. Germline CDR1 is MNHEY and CDR2 is SVGAGI. The CDR3 coding sequence is TGTGCCAGCGCCAATCAACCGGGACAGGGGAAAGACGAGCAGTACTTC. Translated: CASANQPGQGKDEQYF.

This clonotype qualifies as medium-sized. The chain couples TRBV11-2 to TRBJ1-3; the D is unclear. Germline CDR1 reads SGHAT; CDR2 reads FQNNGV. The CDR3 is 13 amino acids. Trimming pared 5 bases from V and 1 base from J, leaving 6 bases between. The CDR3 DNA reads as TGTGCCAGCAGCCCCATGTCTGGAAACACCATATATTTT. It codes for CASSPMSGNTIYF.

This clonotype has ten or more counts. The chain links TRBV7-2 to TRBJ2-1, with 12 bases identical to TRBD1. CDR3 size: 18 residues. V lost 5 bases, J lost 0 bases, and 8 bases stayed unmatched. CDR1 is SGHTA and CDR2 is FQGNSA in the germline V gene. CDR3 nucleotide sequence: TGTGCCAGCAGCCCGGGACAGGGGGCTTTCGGCTCCTACAATGAGCAGTTCTTC. Residues: CASSPGQGAFGSYNEQFF.

Relative to its sample, this clonotype is medium-sized. This CDR3 is CSAQRGGITDTQYF. CDR3 bases: TGCAGTGCTCAAAGGGGCGGAATCACAGATACGCAGTATTTT. This chain links TRBV20-1 with TRBJ2-3, with D perhaps matching TRBD1 (5 bases). The CDR3 has 14 residues. The V end lost 5 bases, the J end lost 2 bases, and 14 bases lay between the germline ends. Germline lookup yields CDR1 DFQATT and CDR2 SNEGSKA (reference sequence).

This clonotype is termed medium-sized (0.01 to 0.1%). The CDR3 here is CASSPLRGAGTDTQYF. The CDR3 region has the DNA TGTGCCAGCAGTCCACTAAGGGGGGCCGGCACAGATACGCAGTATTTT. This chain joins TRBV12-3 or TRBV12-4 and TRBJ2-3; tentatively, D is TRBD1 or TRBD2 (6 bases each). CDR3 size: 16 residues. Trimming removed 5 bases from V and 1 base from J, with 16 bases in between.

By share of the sample, this clonotype is medium-sized (0.01 to 0.1%). V usage is TRBV5-1 and J usage is TRBJ1-1; 7 positions match TRBD1. The CDR3 has 13 amino acids. Germline CDR1 SGHRS, CDR2 YFSETQ. The trim removed 1 base at V and 7 bases at J, leaving 4 bases unmatched. The CDR3 loop reads CASSLWGQFEAFF. The DNA of the CDR3 is TGCGCCAGCAGCTTGTGGGGACAGTTTGAAGCTTTCTTT.

The chain combines TRBV30 with TRBJ1-1, with D maybe TRBD1 (5 bases). Deletions cut 3 bases from V and 4 bases from J, with 9 bases between. The length of the CDR3 is 12 residues. The germline V gene encodes CDR1 GTSNPN and CDR2 SVGIG (reference sequence). In DNA, the CDR3 is TGTGCCTGGAGCGCAGGGTCCACTGAAGCTTTCTTT. It encodes CAWSAGSTEAFF.

Ten or more counts support this clonotype. V and J are TRBV5-4 and TRBJ2-5; TRBD2 matches at 8 bases. Germline-derived CDR1 and CDR2 are SGHNT and YYREEE (reference sequence). The CDR3 covers 16 residues. After removal of 3 bases from V and 5 bases from J, the junction contained 12 bases not matched to a gene. The CDR3 here is CASSWKAGAHLETQYF. In DNA, the CDR3 is TGTGCCAGCAGCTGGAAAGCGGGGGCGCACTTGGAGACCCAGTACTTC.

This clonotype has a count of ten or more. The rearrangement joins TRBV7-2 to TRBJ1-1; the D gene is possibly TRBD1 (6 bases). The CDR3 has 14 residues. Trimming removed 5 bases at V and 5 bases at J, with 15 bases between. From germline, CDR1 is SGHTA and CDR2 FQGNSA. The chain's CDR3 is CASSLSGGGTEAFF. The CDR3 DNA reads as TGTGCCAGCAGCCTATCTGGGGGCGGGACTGAAGCTTTCTTT.

The CDR3 here is CASSYRQETPLTYNSPLHF. The DNA of the CDR3 is TGTGCCAGCAGCTATCGACAGGAGACTCCTCTCACGTATAATTCACCCCTCCACTTT. The chain employs TRBV5-6 and TRBJ1-6; weak D call: TRBD1 (6 bases). The germline V and J ends were trimmed by 3 bases and 4 bases, with 23 bases remaining between them. This CDR3 region has 19 residues. Germline V gives CDR1 SGHDT, CDR2 YYEEEE.

This clonotype was counted many times. V gene TRBV27 combines with J gene TRBJ1-2; no reliable D call. Germline CDR1 and CDR2: MNHEY and SMNVEV (reference sequence). V dropped 2 bases and J dropped 7 bases, with 11 bases sitting between them. This CDR3 has 13 residues. CDR3 loop: CASSLNQAIGYTF. The DNA for the CDR3 is TGTGCCAGCAGTTTAAACCAAGCGATTGGCTACACCTTC.

This clonotype counts as medium-sized. The chain is built from TRBV2 and TRBJ1-5; no clear D gene. From germline, CDR1 is SNHLY and CDR2 FYNNEI. V was shortened by 2 bases and J by 4 bases, with 6 bases between the two germline ends. The CDR3 length is 13 residues. The CDR3 bases are TGTGCCAGCAGTGAACAGGAGAATCAGCCCCAGCATTTT. Translating gives CASSEQENQPQHF.

In this sample, this clonotype turned up a few times. The chain recombines TRBV5-4 with TRBJ2-1; a possible D gene is TRBD1 (6 bases). This CDR3 is built from 14 residues. The V gene lost 1 base and the J gene lost 4 bases, with 9 bases spanning the gap. Germline CDR1 SGHNT, CDR2 YYREEE (reference sequence). The CDR3 here is CASSLNTGYNEQFF. In nucleotides, the CDR3 is TGTGCCAGCAGCTTGAATACAGGGTACAATGAGCAGTTCTTC.

This clonotype was detected ten times or more. In DNA, the CDR3 is TGTGCCAGTAGTATAGTAGGTCAGCCCCAGCATTTT. This sequence encodes CASSIVGQPQHF. This chain uses TRBV19 with TRBJ1-5, with D hard to call. The CDR3 sequence is 12 residues long. The V gene's germline CDR1 is LNHDA and CDR2 SQIVND (reference sequence). Trimming pared 1 base from V and 6 bases from J, leaving 4 bases between.

This clonotype is medium-sized (0.01 to 0.1%). The chain links TRBV15 to TRBJ1-2; no firm D call. This CDR3 has 14 residues. Trimming took 0 bases from V and 4 from J, leaving 9 bases between them. CDR1 is LNHNV, CDR2 YYDKDF, per germline (reference sequence). CDR3 residues: CATSREMAGYGYTF. DNA of the CDR3: TGTGCCACCAGCAGAGAAATGGCAGGCTATGGCTACACCTTC.

By sample share, this clonotype is medium-sized. V gene TRBV7-9 combines with J gene TRBJ2-3; a weak D match, TRBD1 (6 bases). The CDR3 is 14 residues long. Trimming removed 3 bases at V and 3 bases at J, with 10 bases between. Germline assignment: CDR1 SEHNR and CDR2 FQNEAQ (reference sequence). The CDR3 spells CASSFLTGTDTQYF. The CDR3 DNA is TGTGCCAGCAGCTTTCTCACAGGGACAGATACGCAGTATTTT.

This clonotype is medium-sized by share. The chain is built from TRBV28 and TRBJ2-5, with 7 nucleotides matching TRBD1. The CDR3 has 17 amino acids. The germline V gene encodes CDR1 MDHEN and CDR2 SYDVKM. Trimming cost V 4 bases and J 5 bases; bases outside gene matches: 16. The DNA of the CDR3 is TGTGCCAGCAGTTCCGTGACAGGGCTCATCGGGGTTGAGACCCAGTACTTC. It translates to CASSSVTGLIGVETQYF.

This clonotype was seen ten or more times. The rearrangement uses TRBV28 and TRBJ2-3; 7 bases match TRBD2. The CDR3 spans 16 residues. Germline V gene sequence: CDR1 MDHEN, CDR2 SYDVKM. Trimming took 4 bases from V and 1 from J; bases not matched to a gene: 8. The CDR3: CASSYRGRAGTDTQYF. CDR3 in DNA: TGTGCCAGCAGTTACCGAGGGAGGGCCGGCACAGATACGCAGTATTTT.

This clonotype was found many times. The genes are TRBV20-1 and TRBJ1-2; D unclear. Germline CDR1 reads DFQATT; CDR2 reads SNEGSKA (reference sequence). V was shortened by 3 bases and J by 8 bases, with 22 bases between the two germline ends. The CDR3 has 15 residues. CDR3 loop: CSASGSGRSFEGYTF. The CDR3, as DNA: TGCAGTGCTAGTGGATCGGGCAGGTCCTTCGAAGGCTACACCTTC.